This T cell receptor (beta chain) came from a study of response to subunit inactivated influenza vaccine. CDR1 and CDR2 from the germline V gene are SEHNR and FQNEAQ (reference sequence). The CDR3 length is 13 residues. Trimming stripped 7 bases from V and 5 bases from J, with 14 bases between. One entry per CDR3 protein, called by TCRdb with MiXCR from the RT-PCR reads. The table records 530,000 or so distinct CDR3 sequences, around 13% of them present only once. The sequencing used PBMCs from blood, collected approximately 13 days after vaccination. The sequence came from a man aged 45-60 years who received an inactivated influenza vaccine. This sequence joins TRBV7-9 and TRBJ1-1, with D possibly being TRBD1 (5 bases). The CDR3 nucleotides are TGTGCCAGCACCTACTTTGGGGGAACTGAAGCTTTCTTT. Residues: CASTYFGGTEAFF.